This T cell receptor (beta chain) emerged from a study of T-cell memory formation after mild COVID-19. Broader study findings: Pre-infection memory carried some responding clones, suggesting that cross-reactive memory joined.

This CDR3 comprises 14 residues. The germline V gene encodes CDR1 DFQATT and CDR2 SNEGSKA (reference sequence). V was shortened by 3 bases and J by 0 bases, with 12 bases between the two germline ends. Comment on this clonotype: Its antigen is unknown.

5'RACE primed from the constant segment yielded TCR alpha and TCR beta cDNA libraries bearing sample barcodes and UMIs. TCRdb fed the 5' RACE reads into MiXCR, producing one record per CDR3 protein. Seen here are a few hundred thousand distinct CDR3 sequences, roughly 15% observed once, and the top ten hold about a fifth. This sequence joins TRBV20-1 and TRBJ2-7; D not resolved. The TCR was taken from a young man who had mild COVID-19 (a few samples of this study predate the infection). Cell type and time point are not known. Sequencing was done on a sample of PBMCs or a T cell subset sorted from them (not recorded which). CDR3 DNA sequence: TGCAGTGCTAGGACACGGGCCCGCTCCTACGAGCAGTACTTC. This codes for CSARTRARSYEQYF.